The entry below gives a single T cell receptor beta chain sequence along with its context. The data belong to a study of blood T cell repertoires in COVID-19. Some clones are missing from TCRdb's copy, which holds only in-frame ones; the method was immunoSEQ multiplex PCR. The sample includes some 370,000 clones, 90% of them seen just once. Material for sequencing was peripheral blood. The TCR comes from a man aged 18 to 35 with active or convalescent COVID-19.

The CDR3 here is CASSESPGKRDGGSYEQYF. CDR3 nucleotides: TGCGCCAGCAGTGAGTCGCCCGGGAAAAGGGATGGAGGCTCCTACGAGCAGTACTTC. The rearrangement uses TRBV10-1 and TRBJ2-7; TRBD2 might be the D (5 bases). The CDR3 covers 19 residues. Germline CDR1 is WNHNN and CDR2 is SYGVQD (reference sequence). V was cut by 0 bases and J by 0 bases, with 21 bases left in between.